The entry below describes one T cell receptor (beta chain). These data are taken from a study of long-term antiretroviral therapy in people with HIV. Germline CDR1 reads MDHEN; CDR2 reads SYDVKM. The CDR3 has 12 residues. V lost 5 bases, J lost 1 base, and 5 bases lay in between. Survey-level resolution applied to immunoSEQ assay v3.0. Data came from immunoSEQ multiplex PCR; TCRdb stores just in-frame clones and leaves some out. Among 11,000 to 15,000 clones listed, roughly 88% were seen once. This chain links TRBV28 with TRBJ2-5; D is ambiguous. Specimen: unsorted PBMCs, collected 6.2 years after starting antiretroviral therapy. This TCR was recovered from a man between 40 and 49 years old with HIV. DNA of the CDR3: TGTGCCAGCAGTCCAGTCCAAGAGACCCAGTACTTC. Translating gives CASSPVQETQYF.